This is a list of T cell receptor beta chains from one sample in a study of early T cells in non-severe SARS-CoV-2 infection. MiXCR was run by TCRdb on the 5' RACE reads, yielding one entry per CDR3 protein. The repertoire holds approximately 88,000 distinct CDR3 sequences, with approximately 14% as singletons. Material: whole blood. The receptors were gathered from an adult who was a healthcare worker with PCR-confirmed SARS-CoV-2 infection or an uninfected control (not recorded which). Both conserved end residues are part of each CDR3. The D gene is left open where the match is weak. The size field is filled for only some rows; it gives once, few, many or a size class.

D gene	V gene	clone size	J gene	CDR3 protein	CDR3 DNA
-	TRBV30	-	TRBJ1-4	CAWSVGGGEKLFF	TGTGCCTGGAGTGTGGGGGGAGGCGAAAAACTGTTTTTT
-	TRBV3-1	many	TRBJ2-4	CASNRRTFLLAKNIQYF	TGTGCCAGCAACAGACGGACTTTCCTACTAGCCAAAAACATTCAGTACTTC
TRBD2	TRBV29-1	-	TRBJ2-5	CSSGLGGQETQYF	TGCAGCTCCGGGCTGGGGGGGCAAGAGACCCAGTACTTC
-	TRBV29-1	-	TRBJ2-3	CSAVMPVPDTQYF	TGCAGCGCCGTCATGCCAGTCCCAGATACGCAGTATTTT
-	TRBV12-3/TRBV12-4	-	TRBJ2-7	CASAIGTRPHEQYF	TGTGCCAGTGCGATCGGGACACGGCCCCACGAGCAGTACTTC
-	TRBV11-2	-	TRBJ1-6	CASRTYNSPLHF	TGTGCCAGCAGGACCTATAATTCACCCCTCCACTTT
TRBD2	TRBV6-5	many	TRBJ2-1	CASSYSGSGGLNEQFF	TGTGCCAGCAGTTACTCGGGGTCGGGGGGTTTGAATGAGCAGTTCTTC
-	TRBV19	-	TRBJ2-2	CASSIVRTGELFF	TGTGCCAGTAGTATCGTGAGGACAGGGGAGCTGTTTTTT
-	TRBV20-1	few	TRBJ2-7	CSARGPPRRYYEQYF	TGCAGTGCTAGAGGGCCCCCCCGTAGGTACTACGAGCAGTACTTC
TRBD1	TRBV20-1	many	TRBJ2-7	CSASPGTGGLYEQYF	TGCAGTGCTAGTCCCGGGACAGGGGGACTCTACGAGCAGTACTTC
-	TRBV20-1	-	TRBJ1-1	CSARGRVRAMNTEAFF	TGCAGTGCTAGAGGGAGGGTGAGGGCCATGAACACTGAAGCTTTCTTT
-	TRBV14	few	TRBJ1-5	CASSQDFNQPQHF	TGTGCCAGCAGCCAAGATTTCAATCAGCCCCAGCATTTT
-	TRBV7-9	few	TRBJ1-2	CASSLENRDGYTF	TGTGCCAGCAGCTTAGAGAACCGGGACGGCTACACCTTC
-	TRBV27	many	TRBJ2-1	CASVQRRGGNEQFF	TGTGCCAGCGTCCAGCGGCGCGGAGGGAATGAGCAGTTCTTC
-	TRBV7-9	many	TRBJ2-5	CASSLEDRYPSETQYF	TGTGCCAGCAGCTTAGAGGACCGTTACCCGTCGGAGACCCAGTACTTC
-	TRBV9	-	TRBJ1-1	CASSVGSRVKDEAFF	TGTGCCAGCAGCGTAGGAAGCAGGGTGAAAGATGAAGCTTTCTTT
-	TRBV6-1	many	TRBJ2-2	CASRPPNRGLNTGELFF	TGTGCCAGCAGACCCCCGAACAGGGGACTGAACACCGGGGAGCTGTTTTTT
TRBD2	TRBV5-1	-	TRBJ2-7	CASSAGTSNSYEQYF	TGCGCCAGCAGCGCCGGGACTAGCAATTCTTACGAGCAGTACTTC
TRBD2	TRBV5-1	-	TRBJ2-1	CASSSVGGAGNEQFF	TGCGCCAGCAGCTCTGTCGGGGGGGCCGGGAATGAGCAGTTCTTC
TRBD1	TRBV12-3/TRBV12-4	-	TRBJ2-7	CASSFGTGVRNEQYF	TGTGCCAGCAGTTTTGGTACAGGGGTGAGGAACGAGCAGTACTTC
TRBD1	TRBV6-2/TRBV6-3	many	TRBJ2-3	CASSFEAGGRGLITDTQYF	TGTGCCAGCAGTTTCGAGGCAGGGGGCCGGGGACTCATCACAGATACGCAGTATTTT
-	TRBV7-9	many	TRBJ1-3	CASSLGQGNTIYF	TGTGCCAGCAGCTTAGGACAGGGAAACACCATATATTTT
TRBD1	TRBV6-2/TRBV6-3	many	TRBJ2-5	CASSSRGLATQYF	TGTGCCAGCAGCAGCAGGGGGCTTGCGACCCAGTACTTC
TRBD2	TRBV7-6	-	TRBJ2-5	CASSLVSGGYRETQYF	TGTGCCAGCAGCTTAGTCAGCGGGGGTTACCGGGAGACCCAGTACTTC
TRBD1	TRBV12-3/TRBV12-4	many	TRBJ1-1	CASSGTGGMNTEAFF	TGTGCCAGCAGCGGGACAGGGGGAATGAACACTGAAGCTTTCTTT
-	TRBV9	-	TRBJ2-3	CASSVGAADTQYF	TGTGCCAGCAGCGTAGGTGCCGCAGATACGCAGTATTTT
-	TRBV29-1	-	TRBJ1-1	CSVGGRGLNTEAFF	TGCAGCGTTGGGGGACGGGGATTGAACACTGAAGCTTTCTTT
-	TRBV20-1	few	TRBJ2-7	CSARGLTGSSLYSEQYF	TGCAGTGCTAGAGGGCTAACAGGGAGTTCCCTTTATAGCGAGCAGTACTTC
-	TRBV4-1	-	TRBJ2-2	CASSQGDRPERGTGELFF	TGCGCCAGCAGCCAAGGGGACCGTCCCGAAAGAGGGACCGGGGAGCTGTTTTTT
-	TRBV4-1	-	TRBJ2-3	CASSQEAGPTDTQYF	TGCGCCAGCAGCCAAGAAGCAGGCCCCACAGATACGCAGTATTTT